This T cell receptor (beta chain) was sequenced for a study of blood T cell repertoires in COVID-19. The CDR3 is 15 residues long. In germline, CDR1 is SGHVS, CDR2 FNYEAQ. V shed 5 bases and J 4 bases; nucleotides not matched to a gene: 6. Some clones are missing from TCRdb's copy, which holds only in-frame ones; the method was immunoSEQ multiplex PCR. The sample holds roughly 76,000 clones, around 83% seen once. This chain uses TRBV7-6 with TRBJ2-2; 8 bases fit TRBD1. The receptor was derived from a woman aged 70 to 79 with acute or convalescent COVID-19. Sequencing was carried out using peripheral blood. The CDR3: CASSPQTGVTGELFF. The CDR3 DNA is TGTGCCAGCAGCCCACAGACAGGGGTCACCGGGGAGCTGTTTTTT.